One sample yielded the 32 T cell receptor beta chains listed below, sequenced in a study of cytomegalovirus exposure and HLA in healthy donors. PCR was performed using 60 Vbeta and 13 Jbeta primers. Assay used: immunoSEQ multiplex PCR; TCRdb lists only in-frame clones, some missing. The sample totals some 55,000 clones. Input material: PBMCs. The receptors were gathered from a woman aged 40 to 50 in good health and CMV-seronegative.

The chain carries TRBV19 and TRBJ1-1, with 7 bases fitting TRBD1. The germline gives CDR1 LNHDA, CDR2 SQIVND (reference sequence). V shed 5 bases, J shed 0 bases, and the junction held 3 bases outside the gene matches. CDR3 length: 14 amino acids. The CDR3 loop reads CASSWDRVNTEAFF. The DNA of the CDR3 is TGTGCCAGTAGTTGGGACAGAGTGAACACTGAAGCTTTCTTT. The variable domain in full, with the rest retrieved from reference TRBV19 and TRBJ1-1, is DGGITQSPKYLFRKEGQNVTLSCEQNLNHDAMYWYRQDPGQGLRLIYYSQIVNDFQKGDIAEGYSVSREKKESFPLTVTSAQKNPTAFYLCASSWDRVNTEAFFGQGTRLTVV.

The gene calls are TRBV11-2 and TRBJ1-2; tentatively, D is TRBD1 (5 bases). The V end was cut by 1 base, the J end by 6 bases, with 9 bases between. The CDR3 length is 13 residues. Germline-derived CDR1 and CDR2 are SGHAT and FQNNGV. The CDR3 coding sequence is TGTGCCAGCAGCTTAGGGGGGGTCAATGGCTACACCTTC. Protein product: CASSLGGVNGYTF.

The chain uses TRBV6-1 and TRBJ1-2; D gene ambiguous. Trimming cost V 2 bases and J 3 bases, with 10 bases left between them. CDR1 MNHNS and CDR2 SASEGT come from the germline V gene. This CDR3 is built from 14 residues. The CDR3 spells CASSEPPEDYGYTF. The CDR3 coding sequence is TGTGCCAGCAGTGAACCCCCGGAGGACTATGGCTACACCTTC.

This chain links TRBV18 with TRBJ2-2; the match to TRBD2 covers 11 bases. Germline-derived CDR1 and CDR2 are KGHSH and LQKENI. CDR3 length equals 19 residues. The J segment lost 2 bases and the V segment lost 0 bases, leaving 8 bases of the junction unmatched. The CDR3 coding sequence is TGTGCCAGCTCACCACCCAAACTAGCGGGGGCCCTAAACACCGGGGAGCTGTTTTTT. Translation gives CASSPPKLAGALNTGELFF.

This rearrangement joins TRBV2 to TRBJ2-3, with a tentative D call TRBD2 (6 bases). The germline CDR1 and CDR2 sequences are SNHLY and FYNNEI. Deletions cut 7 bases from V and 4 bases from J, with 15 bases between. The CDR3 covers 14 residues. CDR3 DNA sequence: TGTGCCAGCAAGGAGGGGAGCCCTGCAGATACGCAGTATTTT. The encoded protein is CASKEGSPADTQYF.

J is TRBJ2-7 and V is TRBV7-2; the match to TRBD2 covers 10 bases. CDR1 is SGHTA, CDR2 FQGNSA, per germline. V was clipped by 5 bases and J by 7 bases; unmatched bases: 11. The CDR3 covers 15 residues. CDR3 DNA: TGTGCCAGCAGCCCCGGTCCAGCGGGGGGGCGAGAGCAGTACTTC. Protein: CASSPGPAGGREQYF.

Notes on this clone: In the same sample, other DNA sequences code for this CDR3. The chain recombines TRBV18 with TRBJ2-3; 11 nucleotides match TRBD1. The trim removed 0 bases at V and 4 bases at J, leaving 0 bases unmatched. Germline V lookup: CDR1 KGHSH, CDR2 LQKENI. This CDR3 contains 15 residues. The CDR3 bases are TGTGCCAGCTCACCACCGGGACAGGGGGCAGATACGCAGTATTTT. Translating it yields CASSPPGQGADTQYF. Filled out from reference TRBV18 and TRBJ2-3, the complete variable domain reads NAGVMQNPRHLVRRRGQEARLRCSPMKGHSHVYWYRQLPEEGLKFMVYLQKENIIDESGMPKERFSAEFPKEGPSILRIQQVVRGDSAAYFCASSPPGQGADTQYFGPGTRLTVL.

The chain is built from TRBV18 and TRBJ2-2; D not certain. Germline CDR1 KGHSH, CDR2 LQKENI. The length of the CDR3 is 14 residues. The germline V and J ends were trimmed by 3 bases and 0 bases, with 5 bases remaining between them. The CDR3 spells CASSPTSNTGELFF. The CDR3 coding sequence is TGTGCCAGCTCACCTACATCGAACACCGGGGAGCTGTTTTTT.

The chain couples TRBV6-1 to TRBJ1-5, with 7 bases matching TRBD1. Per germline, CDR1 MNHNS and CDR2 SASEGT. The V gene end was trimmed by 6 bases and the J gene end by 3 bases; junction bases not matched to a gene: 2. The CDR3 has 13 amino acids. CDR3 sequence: CASRTGNNQPQHF. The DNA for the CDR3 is TGTGCCAGCAGGACAGGGAACAATCAGCCCCAGCATTTT.

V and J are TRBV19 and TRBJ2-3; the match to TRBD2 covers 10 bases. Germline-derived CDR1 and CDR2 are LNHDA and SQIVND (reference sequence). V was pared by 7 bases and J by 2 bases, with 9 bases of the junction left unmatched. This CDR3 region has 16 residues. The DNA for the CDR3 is TGTGCCAGTACCCCCGGTAGCGGGGGGAACACAGATACGCAGTATTTT. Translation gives CASTPGSGGNTDTQYF.

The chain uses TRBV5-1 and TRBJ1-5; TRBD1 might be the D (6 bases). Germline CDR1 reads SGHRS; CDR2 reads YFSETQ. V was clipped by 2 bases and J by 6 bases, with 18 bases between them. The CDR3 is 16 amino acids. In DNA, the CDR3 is TGCGCCAGCAGCTTTGGGACATCCCAACCCGGTCAGCCCCAGCATTTT. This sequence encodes CASSFGTSQPGQPQHF.

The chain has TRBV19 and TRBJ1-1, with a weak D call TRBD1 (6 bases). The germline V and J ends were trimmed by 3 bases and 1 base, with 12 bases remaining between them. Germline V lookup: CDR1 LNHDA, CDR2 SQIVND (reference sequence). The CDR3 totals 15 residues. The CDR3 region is CASSIFGQSNTEAFF. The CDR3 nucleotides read TGTGCCAGTAGTATCTTTGGACAGTCGAACACTGAAGCTTTCTTT.

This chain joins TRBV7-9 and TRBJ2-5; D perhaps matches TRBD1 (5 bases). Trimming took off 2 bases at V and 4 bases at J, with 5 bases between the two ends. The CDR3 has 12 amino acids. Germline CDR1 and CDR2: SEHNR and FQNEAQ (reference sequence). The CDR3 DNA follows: TGTGCCAGCAGCTTACAGGGAGAGACCCAGTACTTC. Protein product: CASSLQGETQYF.

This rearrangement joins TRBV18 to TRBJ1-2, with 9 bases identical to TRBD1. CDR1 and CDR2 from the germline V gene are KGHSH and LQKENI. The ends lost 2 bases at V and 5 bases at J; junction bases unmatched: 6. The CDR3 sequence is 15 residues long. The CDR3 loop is CASSPGTGNLYGYTF. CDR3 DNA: TGTGCCAGCTCACCAGGGACAGGGAACCTTTATGGCTACACCTTC.

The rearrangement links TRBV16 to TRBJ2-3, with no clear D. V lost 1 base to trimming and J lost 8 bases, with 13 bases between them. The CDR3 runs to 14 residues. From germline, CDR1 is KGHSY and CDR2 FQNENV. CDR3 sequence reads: CASSQWQATSTQYF. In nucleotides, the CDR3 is TGTGCCAGCAGCCAATGGCAGGCCACCAGTACGCAGTATTTT.

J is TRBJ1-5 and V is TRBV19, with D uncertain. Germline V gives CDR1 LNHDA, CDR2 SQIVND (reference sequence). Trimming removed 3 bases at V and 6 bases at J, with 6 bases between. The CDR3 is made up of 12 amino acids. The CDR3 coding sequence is TGTGCCAGTAGTATTTCGGGTCAGCCCCAGCATTTT. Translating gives CASSISGQPQHF.

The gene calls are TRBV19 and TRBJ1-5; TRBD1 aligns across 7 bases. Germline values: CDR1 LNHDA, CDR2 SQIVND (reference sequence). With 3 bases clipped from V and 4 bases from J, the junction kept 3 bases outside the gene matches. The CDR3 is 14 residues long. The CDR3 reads CASSMGQLNQPQHF. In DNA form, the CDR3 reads TGTGCCAGTAGTATGGGACAGCTAAATCAGCCCCAGCATTTT.

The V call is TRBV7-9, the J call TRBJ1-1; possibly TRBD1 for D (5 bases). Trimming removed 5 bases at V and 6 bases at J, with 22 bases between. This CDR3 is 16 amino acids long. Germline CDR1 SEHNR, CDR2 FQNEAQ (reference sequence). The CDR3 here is CASSPPSRGVEAEAFF. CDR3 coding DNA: TGTGCCAGCAGCCCACCCTCCCGGGGGGTAGAAGCTGAAGCTTTCTTT. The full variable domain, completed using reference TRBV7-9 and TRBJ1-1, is DTGVSQNPRHKITKRGQNVTFRCDPISEHNRLYWYRQTLGQGPEFLTYFQNEAQLEKSRLLSDRFSAERPKGSFSTLEIQRTEQGDSAMYLCASSPPSRGVEAEAFFGQGTRLTVV.

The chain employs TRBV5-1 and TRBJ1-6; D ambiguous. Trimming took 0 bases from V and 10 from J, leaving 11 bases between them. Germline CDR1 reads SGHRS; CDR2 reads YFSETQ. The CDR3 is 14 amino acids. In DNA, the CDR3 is TGCGCCAGCAGCTTGGGTCAGGATGCCTCACCCCTCCACTTT. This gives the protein CASSLGQDASPLHF.

Here the CDR3 reads CAIMGQTQETQYF. CDR3 DNA sequence: TGTGCCATCATGGGACAGACCCAAGAGACCCAGTACTTC. The V call is TRBV10-3, the J call TRBJ2-5; 7 bases line up with TRBD1. This CDR3 comprises 13 residues. Germline assignment: CDR1 ENHRY and CDR2 SYGVKD. With 7 bases clipped from V and 1 base from J, the junction kept 3 bases outside the gene matches.

This chain's CDR3 is CASSGDIRDTEAFF. The DNA of the CDR3 is TGCGCCAGCAGCGGAGACATCAGGGACACTGAAGCTTTCTTT. The genes are TRBV5-1 and TRBJ1-1, with a possible D match to TRBD1 (5 bases). V was pared by 4 bases and J by 3 bases, with 13 bases between. The CDR3 has 14 amino acids. Looked up from germline, CDR1 is SGHRS and CDR2 is YFSETQ.

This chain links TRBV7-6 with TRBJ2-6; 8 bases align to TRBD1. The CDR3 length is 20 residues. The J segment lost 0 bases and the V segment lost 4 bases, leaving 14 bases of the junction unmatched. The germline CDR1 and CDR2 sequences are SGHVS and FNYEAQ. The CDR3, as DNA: TGTGCCAGCAGCTCGTTGGAGCCGGGACAGGTTTACTCTGGGGCCAACGTCCTGACTTTC. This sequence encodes CASSSLEPGQVYSGANVLTF.

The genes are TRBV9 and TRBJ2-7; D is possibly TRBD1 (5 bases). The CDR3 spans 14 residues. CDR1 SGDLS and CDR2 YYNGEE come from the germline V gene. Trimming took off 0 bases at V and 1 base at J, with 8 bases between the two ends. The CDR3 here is CASSVDQGSYEQYF. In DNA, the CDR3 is TGTGCCAGCAGCGTAGATCAGGGATCCTACGAGCAGTACTTC.

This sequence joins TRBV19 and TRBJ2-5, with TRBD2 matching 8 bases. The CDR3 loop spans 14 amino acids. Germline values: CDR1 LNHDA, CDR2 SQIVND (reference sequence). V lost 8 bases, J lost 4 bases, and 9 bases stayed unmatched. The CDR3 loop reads CASGLRGDPETQYF. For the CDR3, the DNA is TGTGCCAGTGGTTTGCGGGGGGACCCAGAGACCCAGTACTTC.

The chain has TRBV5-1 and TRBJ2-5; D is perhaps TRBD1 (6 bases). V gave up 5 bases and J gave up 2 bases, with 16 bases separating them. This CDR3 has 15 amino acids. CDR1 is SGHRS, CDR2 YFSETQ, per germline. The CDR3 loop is CASRVDSPRQETQYF. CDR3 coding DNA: TGCGCCAGCAGAGTGGACAGTCCCCGACAAGAGACCCAGTACTTC.

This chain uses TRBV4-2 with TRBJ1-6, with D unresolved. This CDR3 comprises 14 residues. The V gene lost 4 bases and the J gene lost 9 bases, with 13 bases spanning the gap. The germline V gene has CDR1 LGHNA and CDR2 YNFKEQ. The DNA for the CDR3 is TGTGCCAGCAGCCTTACCGGGATTGGTTCACCCCTCCACTTT. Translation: CASSLTGIGSPLHF.

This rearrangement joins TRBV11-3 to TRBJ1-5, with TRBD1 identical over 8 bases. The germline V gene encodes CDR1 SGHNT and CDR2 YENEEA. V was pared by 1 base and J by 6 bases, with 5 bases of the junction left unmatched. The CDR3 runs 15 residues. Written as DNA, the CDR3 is TGTGCCAGCAGCTTAGGACAGGGGATACGTCAGCCCCAGCATTTT. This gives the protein CASSLGQGIRQPQHF.

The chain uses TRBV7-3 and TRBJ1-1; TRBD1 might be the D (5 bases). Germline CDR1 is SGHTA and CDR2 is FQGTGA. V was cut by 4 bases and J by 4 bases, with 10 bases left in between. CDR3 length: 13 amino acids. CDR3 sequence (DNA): TGTGCCAGCAGCTATCAGGGAGGCACTGAAGCTTTCTTT. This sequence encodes CASSYQGGTEAFF. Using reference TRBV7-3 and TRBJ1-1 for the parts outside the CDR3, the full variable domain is GAGVSQTPSNKVTEKGKYVELRCDPISGHTALYWYRQSLGQGPEFLIYFQGTGAADDSGLPNDRFFAVRPEGSVSTLKIQRTERGDSAVYLCASSYQGGTEAFFGQGTRLTVV.

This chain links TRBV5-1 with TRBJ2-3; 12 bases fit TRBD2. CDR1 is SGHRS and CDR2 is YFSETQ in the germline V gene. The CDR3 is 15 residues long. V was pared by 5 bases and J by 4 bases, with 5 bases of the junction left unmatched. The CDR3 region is CASRALAGGADTQYF. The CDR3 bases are TGCGCCAGCAGAGCACTAGCGGGGGGAGCAGATACGCAGTATTTT.

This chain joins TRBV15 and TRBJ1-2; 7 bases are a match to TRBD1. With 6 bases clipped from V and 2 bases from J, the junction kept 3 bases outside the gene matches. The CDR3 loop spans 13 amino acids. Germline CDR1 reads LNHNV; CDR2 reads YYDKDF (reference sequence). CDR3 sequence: CATSRTGNYGYTF. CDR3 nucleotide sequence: TGTGCCACCAGTCGGACAGGAAACTATGGCTACACCTTC.

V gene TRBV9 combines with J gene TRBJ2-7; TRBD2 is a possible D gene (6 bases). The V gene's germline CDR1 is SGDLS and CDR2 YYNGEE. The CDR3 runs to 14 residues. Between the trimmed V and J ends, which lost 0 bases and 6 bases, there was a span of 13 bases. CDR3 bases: TGTGCCAGCAGCGTAGGGTGGGGCGGGGTCGAGCAGTACTTC. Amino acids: CASSVGWGGVEQYF.

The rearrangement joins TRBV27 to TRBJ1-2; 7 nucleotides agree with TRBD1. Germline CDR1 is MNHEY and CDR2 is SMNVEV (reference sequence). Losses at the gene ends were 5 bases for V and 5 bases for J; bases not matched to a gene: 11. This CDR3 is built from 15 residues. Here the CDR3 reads CASSPRKGAGYGYTF. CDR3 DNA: TGTGCCAGCAGTCCCCGAAAGGGGGCGGGGTATGGCTACACCTTC.